These 3 T cell receptor beta chains share one sample of origin, sequenced in a study of beta chain features in type 1 diabetes. As every portion of the isolated RNA was reverse transcribed, the sequencing read expressed TCRB transcripts. Profiled with immunoSEQ multiplex PCR; TCRdb holds only in-frame clones, not every one. The table lists about 140,000 clones, roughly 10% of them singletons, with less than 0.85% in the top ten. The specimen was central memory CD4+ T cells from blood. These TCRs come from a middle-aged woman in good health.

This clone has just one count. The gene calls are TRBV5-1 and TRBJ2-5; 11 bases align to TRBD2. The CDR3 runs 13 residues. V lost 4 bases and J lost 11; bases outside the gene matches: 7. Germline CDR1 and CDR2: SGHRS and YFSETQ. In DNA form, the CDR3 reads TGCGCCAGCAGCGCACTAGCGGGGGCCCGTCAGTACTTC. Amino acids: CASSALAGARQYF.

The chain uses TRBV5-1 and TRBJ2-5, with 10 bases fitting TRBD2. The germline CDR1 and CDR2 sequences are SGHRS and YFSETQ. The CDR3 sequence is 15 residues long. V gave up 4 bases and J gave up 5 bases; unmatched junction bases: 8. DNA of the CDR3: TGCGCCAGCAGCCACAGCGGGGGGGCCGATGAGACCCAGTACTTC. Translation: CASSHSGGADETQYF.

This clone was counted ten times or more. This sequence joins TRBV4-1 and TRBJ2-1, with a possible D match to TRBD1 (5 bases). CDR1 and CDR2 from the germline V gene are MGHRA and YSYEKL. The CDR3 runs 15 residues. V was pared by 1 base and J by 6 bases, with 13 bases between. The CDR3 here is CASSQAIPGINEQFF. The CDR3, as DNA: TGCGCCAGCAGCCAAGCAATCCCAGGGATCAATGAGCAGTTCTTC.